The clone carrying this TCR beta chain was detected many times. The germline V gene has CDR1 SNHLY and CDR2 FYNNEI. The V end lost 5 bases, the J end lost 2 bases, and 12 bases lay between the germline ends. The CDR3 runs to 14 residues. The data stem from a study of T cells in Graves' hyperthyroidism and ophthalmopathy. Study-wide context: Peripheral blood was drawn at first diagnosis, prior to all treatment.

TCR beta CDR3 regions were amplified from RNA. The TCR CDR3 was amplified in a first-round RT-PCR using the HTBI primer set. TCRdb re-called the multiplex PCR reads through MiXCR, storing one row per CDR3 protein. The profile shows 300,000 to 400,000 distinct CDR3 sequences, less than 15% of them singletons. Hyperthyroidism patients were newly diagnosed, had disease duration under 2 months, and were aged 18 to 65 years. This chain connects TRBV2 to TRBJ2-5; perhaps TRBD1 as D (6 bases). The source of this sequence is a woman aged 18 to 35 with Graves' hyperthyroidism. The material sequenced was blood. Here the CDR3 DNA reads TGTGCCAGCAGTTGGCTGGGGGCACAAGAGACCCAGTACTTC. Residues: CASSWLGAQETQYF. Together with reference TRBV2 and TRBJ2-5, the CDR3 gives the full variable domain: EPEVTQTPSHQVTQMGQEVILRCVPISNHLYFYWYRQILGQKVEFLVSFYNNEISEKSEIFDDQFSVERPDGSNFTLKIRSTKLEDSAMYFCASSWLGAQETQYFGPGTRLLVL.